Below, 25 T cell receptor beta chains from the same sample are listed, as sequenced in a study of CD8+ T cells in alopecia areata. Reverse transcription of extracted RNA yielded cDNA, which provided the sequencing template. Clones were read by immunoSEQ multiplex PCR, and TCRdb kept only the in-frame ones, dropping some. In the table there are fewer than 250,000 clones, 45% to 75% of which are singletons. Treatment given: oral pan-JAK inhibitor, 5-10 mg twice daily. The source was CD4+ T cells sorted from blood, collected at week 4, from a patient treated with tofacitinib. The receptors shown here come from a human donor with alopecia areata.

This clone has ten or more counts. The chain joins TRBV4-2 to TRBJ2-7; 8 bases are shared with TRBD1. Germline-derived CDR1 and CDR2 are LGHNA and YNFKEQ. Trimming removed 0 bases from V and 1 base from J; junction bases left unmatched: 2. There are 15 residues in the CDR3. As DNA, the CDR3 is TGTGCCAGCAGCCAAGATCGGGACAGGTCCTACGAGCAGTACTTC. It encodes CASSQDRDRSYEQYF.

This clone was detected only once. This sequence joins TRBV7-2 and TRBJ2-7; D is unresolved. Germline values: CDR1 SGHTA, CDR2 FQGNSA. This CDR3 spans 14 amino acids. V lost 1 base and J 7 bases, leaving 14 bases between the germline ends. DNA for the CDR3: TGTGCCAGCAGCTTAGGTGCCCGCCTAGGGGAGCAGTACTTC. This encodes CASSLGARLGEQYF. The variable domain in full, completed from reference TRBV7-2 and TRBJ2-7, reads GAGVSQSPSNKVTEKGKDVELRCDPISGHTALYWYRQSLGQGLEFLIYFQGNSAPDKSGLPSDRFSAERTGGSVSTLTIQRTQQEDSAVYLCASSLGARLGEQYFGPGTRLTVT.

The V and J genes are TRBV6-5 and TRBJ1-1, with D possibly being TRBD1 (6 bases). Trimming pared 5 bases from V and 6 bases from J, leaving 19 bases between. This CDR3 is built from 15 residues. Germline CDR1 and CDR2: MNHEY and SVGAGI. The CDR3 DNA reads TGTGCCAGCAGTGGCTACAGCGAAGACAGGTCTGAAGCTTTCTTT. Translating it yields CASSGYSEDRSEAFF.

CDR3 region: CASSSTISGTQETQYF. The DNA of the CDR3 is TGCGCCAGCAGCTCGACCATAAGCGGGACCCAAGAGACCCAGTACTTC. The rearrangement joins TRBV5-1 to TRBJ2-5, with TRBD2 matching 7 bases. Germline V gene data show CDR1 as SGHRS and CDR2 as YFSETQ. There are 16 residues in the CDR3. The junction had 9 bases not matched to a gene; V was cut back by 3 bases and J by 1 base.

The J gene is TRBJ2-5, the V gene TRBV4-3, with D perhaps TRBD1 or TRBD2 (5 bases each). This CDR3 is 14 amino acids long. Germline V lookup: CDR1 LGHNA, CDR2 YSLEER. V gave up 4 bases and J gave up 1 base, with 10 bases separating them. The CDR3 DNA follows: TGCGCCAGCAGCCCAGGGACGCGCCAAGAGACCCAGTACTTC. Amino acid sequence: CASSPGTRQETQYF.

This chain uses TRBV2 with TRBJ2-3; TRBD2 matches 10 bases. The trim removed 6 bases at V and 4 bases at J, leaving 4 bases unmatched. Germline values: CDR1 SNHLY, CDR2 FYNNEI. CDR3 length: 14 amino acids. The CDR3 DNA is TGTGCCAGCAGCGGGACTAGCGCGGCAGATACGCAGTATTTT. Protein: CASSGTSAADTQYF.

The chain combines TRBV29-1 with TRBJ1-2; D possibly corresponds to TRBD1 (5 bases). V lost 6 bases and J lost 6, with 11 bases in between. Germline CDR1 and CDR2: SQVTM and ANQGSEA. CDR3 size: 11 residues. The CDR3 DNA is TGCAGCGTAGATGACAGACATGGCTACACCTTC. Its protein product is CSVDDRHGYTF.

V and J are TRBV6-5 and TRBJ1-1; 9 positions agree with TRBD1. V shed 5 bases, J shed 8 bases, and the junction held 9 bases outside the gene matches. The germline V gene encodes CDR1 MNHEY and CDR2 SVGAGI. The CDR3 covers 14 residues. The CDR3 is CASSPGTGLREAFF. The CDR3 nucleotides read TGTGCCAGCAGTCCCGGGACAGGGCTCCGGGAAGCTTTCTTT.

This clone was picked up a small number of times. The gene calls are TRBV29-1 and TRBJ1-1, with D possibly matching TRBD1 (6 bases). Germline V gene sequence: CDR1 SQVTM, CDR2 ANQGSEA. The germline V and J ends were trimmed by 0 bases and 8 bases, with 7 bases remaining between them. CDR3 size: 11 residues. CDR3 loop: CSVEETGEAFF. The CDR3 bases are TGCAGCGTTGAAGAAACAGGGGAAGCTTTCTTT.

V is TRBV6-5 and J is TRBJ2-7; 11 bases agree with TRBD2. With 6 bases clipped from V and 2 bases from J, the junction kept 9 bases outside the gene matches. This CDR3 comprises 16 residues. From germline, CDR1 is MNHEY and CDR2 SVGAGI. Written as DNA, the CDR3 is TGTGCCAGCAGCTACGCGACTAGCGGGATAGCCTACGAGCAGTACTTC. Protein: CASSYATSGIAYEQYF.

This clone was counted once. The chain carries TRBV5-1 and TRBJ1-1; D is unresolved. The CDR3 contains 14 residues. Germline assignment: CDR1 SGHRS and CDR2 YFSETQ. The ends were cut back, 1 base at V and 4 bases at J, with 11 bases in the middle. The CDR3 DNA sequence: TGCGCCAGCAGCTTGACCTGGGGTGTCACTGAAGCTTTCTTT. Its translation: CASSLTWGVTEAFF.

Worth noting for this clone: Additional DNA sequences in this sample encode the identical CDR3. This sequence joins TRBV5-1 and TRBJ2-5, with 14 bases lining up with TRBD2. The CDR3 runs to 14 residues. Germline loops: CDR1 SGHRS, CDR2 YFSETQ. The trim removed 5 bases at V and 4 bases at J, leaving 1 base unmatched. The CDR3 reads CASSGTSGRETQYF. In nucleotides, the CDR3 is TGCGCCAGCAGTGGGACTAGCGGGAGAGAGACCCAGTACTTC.

Comments on this clone: At one end, the junction sequence differs from germline, possibly due to a read error. The rearrangement joins TRBV7-7 to TRBJ2-1; TRBD2 matches at 8 bases. Germline loops: CDR1 SSHAT, CDR2 FNYEAQ (reference sequence). The CDR3 runs to 14 residues. CDR3 nucleotide sequence: TGTGCTAGCAGTAAGAAAGCGGGGGCTGGTGAGCAGTTCTTC. Its protein product is CASSKKAGAGEQFF.

The genes are TRBV7-6 and TRBJ2-2, with TRBD1 matching over 8 bases. From germline, CDR1 is SGHVS and CDR2 FNYEAQ. The V segment lost 5 bases and the J segment 7 bases; nucleotides outside the gene matches: 12. The CDR3 is 16 residues long. The CDR3, as DNA: TGTGCCAGCAGCCCCAGGACAGGGTTAAGTGACGGGGAGCTGTTTTTT. This encodes CASSPRTGLSDGELFF.

This clone was counted once. The chain combines TRBV5-1 with TRBJ1-1; the D gene is possibly TRBD1 (5 bases). Per the germline V gene, CDR1 is SGHRS and CDR2 is YFSETQ. The CDR3 extends over 14 amino acids. Trimming shortened V by 0 bases and J by 4 bases, and 10 bases separated the two germline ends. CDR3 DNA sequence: TGCGCCAGCAGCTTGGACGGGGGAAGCACTGAAGCTTTCTTT. It yields the protein CASSLDGGSTEAFF. Full variable domain (outside the CDR3, taken from reference TRBV5-1 and TRBJ1-1): KAGVTQTPRYLIKTRGQQVTLSCSPISGHRSVSWYQQTPGQGLQFLFEYFSETQRNKGNFPGRFSGRQFSNSRSEMNVSTLELGDSALYLCASSLDGGSTEAFFGQGTRLTVV.

The rearrangement joins TRBV5-1 to TRBJ2-2, with TRBD2 identical over 10 bases. V lost 1 base to trimming and J lost 1 base; unmatched junction nucleotides: 1. Germline CDR1 is SGHRS and CDR2 is YFSETQ. This CDR3 has 16 residues. The CDR3 DNA is TGCGCCAGCAGCTTGCGACTAGCGGGGAACACCGGGGAGCTGTTTTTT. Amino acid sequence: CASSLRLAGNTGELFF.

V usage is TRBV7-8 and J usage is TRBJ2-1; TRBD2 aligns across 8 bases. Trimming took 1 base from V and 2 from J; bases not matched to a gene: 4. This CDR3 is built from 16 residues. From germline, CDR1 is SGHVS and CDR2 FQNEAQ. As DNA, the CDR3 is TGTGCCAGCAGCTTAGGGGTACTAGCGGCCTACAATGAGCAGTTCTTC. Translation gives CASSLGVLAAYNEQFF.

This sequence joins TRBV2 and TRBJ2-5, with 9 bases that match TRBD2. The ends lost 3 bases at V and 5 bases at J; junction bases unmatched: 4. The V gene's germline CDR1 is SNHLY and CDR2 FYNNEI. CDR3 size: 14 residues. DNA for the CDR3: TGTGCCAGCAGTGAGCTGACTAGCGGCGAGACCCAGTACTTC. It translates to CASSELTSGETQYF.

Here the CDR3 reads CSVEQTSYEQYF. In DNA form, the CDR3 reads TGCAGCGTTGAACAGACCAGCTACGAGCAGTACTTC. The chain combines TRBV29-1 with TRBJ2-7, with D uncertain. Between the trimmed V and J ends, which lost 2 bases and 3 bases, there was a span of 8 bases. The CDR3 has 12 amino acids. Germline-derived CDR1 and CDR2 are SQVTM and ANQGSEA.

The chain links TRBV4-2 to TRBJ2-3, with 10 nucleotides matching TRBD1. The CDR3 totals 18 residues. V lost 0 bases, J lost 1 base, and 7 bases stayed unmatched. Germline-derived CDR1 and CDR2 are LGHNA and YNFKEQ. CDR3 residues: CASSQEGTGVWGTDTQYF. CDR3 nucleotides: TGTGCCAGCAGCCAAGAGGGGACAGGGGTTTGGGGCACAGATACGCAGTATTTT.

This clone was observed a single time. V usage is TRBV4-3 and J usage is TRBJ2-2; tentative D call: TRBD2 (6 bases). The length of the CDR3 is 18 residues. In germline, CDR1 is LGHNA, CDR2 YSLEER. V gave up 0 bases and J gave up 7 bases, with 21 bases separating them. The CDR3 reads CASSQDRLRDGWSGELFF. CDR3 sequence (DNA): TGCGCCAGCAGCCAAGATCGATTGCGGGATGGATGGAGCGGGGAGCTGTTTTTT.

The chain uses TRBV6-1 and TRBJ1-1, with a weak D call TRBD1 (6 bases). Per germline, CDR1 MNHNS and CDR2 SASEGT. This CDR3 comprises 13 residues. The ends were cut back, 7 bases at V and 5 bases at J, with 14 bases in the middle. CDR3 sequence (DNA): TGTGCCAGCAAGAGGCAGGGGATGACTGAAGCTTTCTTT. As protein: CASKRQGMTEAFF.

This clone was seen more than once but under ten times. V and J are TRBV4-2 and TRBJ2-5; D is unresolved. This CDR3 comprises 13 residues. The germline CDR1 and CDR2 sequences are LGHNA and YNFKEQ. Trimming removed 4 bases at V and 1 base at J, with 7 bases between. This CDR3 reads CASSPSGQETQYF. CDR3 sequence (DNA): TGTGCCAGCAGCCCAAGTGGCCAAGAGACCCAGTACTTC.

This clone was seen repeatedly, ten times or more. The genes are TRBV7-9 and TRBJ1-5; D is uncertain. V was clipped by 4 bases and J by 2 bases, with 9 bases between them. In germline, CDR1 is SEHNR, CDR2 FQNEAQ (reference sequence). This CDR3 region has 14 residues. The DNA of the CDR3 is TGTGCCAGCAGCTCCATGACGGGCAATCAGCCCCAGCATTTT. This codes for CASSSMTGNQPQHF.

The V call is TRBV7-9, the J call TRBJ1-1; weak D call: TRBD1 (6 bases). Germline V gene sequence: CDR1 SEHNR, CDR2 FQNEAQ (reference sequence). The CDR3 runs to 15 residues. V was cut by 0 bases and J by 1 base, with 9 bases left in between. CDR3 nucleotides: TGTGCCAGCAGCTTAGCTACAGGGAGGAACACTGAAGCTTTCTTT. Its translation is CASSLATGRNTEAFF. The variable domain in full, completed from reference TRBV7-9 and TRBJ1-1, reads DTGVSQNPRHKITKRGQNVTFRCDPISEHNRLYWYRQTLGQGPEFLTYFQNEAQLEKSRLLSDRFSAERPKGSFSTLEIQRTEQGDSAMYLCASSLATGRNTEAFFGQGTRLTVV.